This TCR beta chain was identified during a study of blood T cell repertoires in COVID-19. In the study overall: COVID-19 samples from acute and convalescent phases originated in the United States, Italy and Spain.

The CDR3 length is 14 residues. Deletions cut 4 bases from V and 4 bases from J, with 12 bases between. CDR1 SGDLS and CDR2 YYNGEE come from the germline V gene. Methods used by the authors: By means of reference gene primer amplification, nucleated cell counts were estimated. Sequenced by immunoSEQ multiplex PCR; TCRdb stores in-frame clones only, minus some. V and J calls and clone size follow that table, whereas D and trimming were derived from the DNA. The data show 130,000 to 150,000 clones, over 80% seen once. The sequencing sample was made of peripheral blood. This receptor was obtained from a woman in her thirties or forties with active or convalescent COVID-19. The V gene is TRBV9, the J gene TRBJ1-5, with a possible D match to TRBD1 (5 bases). CDR3 sequence (DNA): TGTGCCAGCAGCCCCAGACAGTCTAATCAGCCCCAGCATTTT. It encodes CASSPRQSNQPQHF.